Listed below are T cell receptor beta chains from one sample, sequenced in a study of blood T cell repertoires in COVID-19. Data came from immunoSEQ multiplex PCR; TCRdb stores just in-frame clones and leaves some out. The sample carries approximately 220,000 clones, around four fifths recorded once. Sequenced: peripheral blood. The receptors here all came from a woman in her seventies with acute or convalescent COVID-19. The CDR3 runs from the conserved cysteine through the conserved F or W. Fields, in order: V gene, clone size, D gene, CDR3 protein. The D gene is left open where the match is weak. Not all rows give a size; the values are once, few, many and, for expanded clones, a class.

v_gene: TRBV19; abundance: once; d_gene: TRBD1; CDR3aa: CASSMAGGLGTEAFF
v_gene: TRBV3-1/TRBV3-2; abundance: -; d_gene: TRBD2; CDR3aa: CASSRQVVASGGRHFSGGELFF
v_gene: TRBV5-1; abundance: -; d_gene: -; CDR3aa: CASSLQGGLNTEAFF
v_gene: TRBV4-3; abundance: -; d_gene: -; CDR3aa: CASSQDYNNQPQHF
v_gene: TRBV2; abundance: once; d_gene: -; CDR3aa: CASSDVGNRNSPLHF
v_gene: TRBV5-1; abundance: once; d_gene: TRBD1; CDR3aa: CASSLGQGATGDTIYF
v_gene: TRBV25-1; abundance: once; d_gene: -; CDR3aa: CASSESRGSIDGYTF
v_gene: TRBV25-1; abundance: -; d_gene: TRBD1; CDR3aa: CASSDVDRGREEQYF
v_gene: TRBV5-1; abundance: -; d_gene: -; CDR3aa: CASSLDQGLNQPQHF
v_gene: TRBV12-3/TRBV12-4; abundance: once; d_gene: -; CDR3aa: CASGQGGNEQFF
v_gene: TRBV7-2; abundance: -; d_gene: -; CDR3aa: CASSSRGRPGANVLTF
v_gene: TRBV5-4; abundance: few; d_gene: TRBD1; CDR3aa: CASSLGTGPLYGYTF
v_gene: TRBV11-2; abundance: -; d_gene: -; CDR3aa: CASSLDHGYQETQYF
v_gene: TRBV7-2; abundance: -; d_gene: TRBD2; CDR3aa: CASSVLAGGLNEQFF
v_gene: TRBV6-2/TRBV6-3; abundance: -; d_gene: -; CDR3aa: CASSYRGDEQFF
v_gene: TRBV7-2; abundance: -; d_gene: -; CDR3aa: CASSRSRGSYNEQFF
v_gene: TRBV24-1; abundance: -; d_gene: TRBD2; CDR3aa: CATSAPSGRYTDTQYF
v_gene: TRBV7-2; abundance: -; d_gene: TRBD1; CDR3aa: CASSSRQGQNTEAFF
v_gene: TRBV5-6; abundance: few; d_gene: -; CDR3aa: CASSSGTSPRTGYTF
v_gene: TRBV6-5; abundance: -; d_gene: -; CDR3aa: CASSYQAGKPEKLFF
v_gene: TRBV5-1; abundance: -; d_gene: TRBD1; CDR3aa: CASSLTGDRMNTEAFF
v_gene: TRBV7-9; abundance: -; d_gene: -; CDR3aa: CASSDRSSYNEQFF
v_gene: TRBV11-2; abundance: -; d_gene: -; CDR3aa: CASSSGGGAAEQFF
v_gene: TRBV6-4; abundance: -; d_gene: -; CDR3aa: CASSDPGIQETQYF
v_gene: TRBV6-2/TRBV6-3; abundance: -; d_gene: TRBD2; CDR3aa: CASSYPGLAGASYEQYF
v_gene: TRBV5-1; abundance: -; d_gene: -; CDR3aa: CASSLARGNTEAFF
v_gene: TRBV7-2; abundance: -; d_gene: TRBD1; CDR3aa: CASSRDRIPVDGYTF
v_gene: TRBV6-5; abundance: -; d_gene: -; CDR3aa: CASSAQGQETQYF
v_gene: TRBV5-5; abundance: -; d_gene: TRBD1; CDR3aa: CASSLGTGGTSYEQYF
v_gene: TRBV5-1; abundance: -; d_gene: -; CDR3aa: CASSLGPGQWNTEAFF
v_gene: TRBV5-4; abundance: -; d_gene: TRBD1; CDR3aa: CASRRTGRTGELFF
v_gene: TRBV28; abundance: -; d_gene: -; CDR3aa: CASSLQGYYGYTF
v_gene: TRBV29-1; abundance: -; d_gene: TRBD2; CDR3aa: CSVEGLAGTLSSYNEQFF
v_gene: TRBV3-1/TRBV3-2; abundance: few; d_gene: -; CDR3aa: CASKAAGDNQPQHF
v_gene: TRBV7-9; abundance: -; d_gene: -; CDR3aa: CASSGDLKAFF
v_gene: TRBV7-8; abundance: -; d_gene: -; CDR3aa: CASSGVPRSSYNEQFF
v_gene: TRBV7-2; abundance: -; d_gene: -; CDR3aa: CASSLVDSSYEQYF
v_gene: TRBV5-8; abundance: -; d_gene: -; CDR3aa: CASSLRGSGNTIYF
v_gene: TRBV29-1; abundance: -; d_gene: -; CDR3aa: CSVRQDLYGNTIYF
v_gene: TRBV29-1; abundance: once; d_gene: -; CDR3aa: CSGREQGRHEQYF
v_gene: TRBV11-2; abundance: -; d_gene: TRBD2; CDR3aa: CASSLQLAGDTQYF
v_gene: TRBV3-1/TRBV3-2; abundance: -; d_gene: -; CDR3aa: CASRPPLTGPNYGYTF
v_gene: TRBV30; abundance: -; d_gene: -; CDR3aa: CAWSVRGVLNTEAFF